What follows are 30 T cell receptor beta chains derived from one specimen sequenced in a study of cytomegalovirus exposure and HLA in healthy donors (dated by TCRdb to the late 2010s). Libraries came from the immunoSEQ multiplex PCR assay. For the multiplex PCR, a mixture combining 60 forward primers for TCR Vbeta segments and 13 reverse primers for TCR Jbeta segments was used. Not all clones reach the TCRdb copy of this immuneACCESS table, which keeps in-frame sequences only. Checked studies attribute under half of the gap to unresolved V genes and leave the rest unexplained. The sample table shows 170,000 or so clones, and over 60% are seen once. The ten largest make up around 5.4% of the sample. Sample: PBMCs. These receptors all stem from a man aged 40-50 years in good health and CMV-seronegative.

This clone has a handful of counts. The rearrangement joins TRBV29-1 to TRBJ2-7; 8 bases fit TRBD2. There are 11 residues in the CDR3. From germline, CDR1 is SQVTM and CDR2 ANQGSEA. Trimming removed 8 bases from V and 7 bases from J; junction bases left unmatched: 7. The CDR3 coding sequence is TGCAGCCATAGGGCGGGGGGTGAGCAGTACTTC. This gives the protein CSHRAGGEQYF.

The chain carries TRBV27 and TRBJ2-5, with 10 positions matching TRBD1. CDR3 length: 16 residues. V dropped 5 bases and J dropped 7; count of bases not matched to a gene: 13. Germline V gene sequence: CDR1 MNHEY, CDR2 SMNVEV (reference sequence). CDR3 sequence reads: CASSGLGTGERGTQYF. As DNA, the CDR3 is TGTGCCAGCAGTGGACTGGGGACAGGGGAACGCGGGACCCAGTACTTC.

The chain carries TRBV7-2 and TRBJ2-7, with TRBD1 as a possible D gene (5 bases). Germline assignment: CDR1 SGHTA and CDR2 FQGNSA. The CDR3 totals 14 residues. V dropped 2 bases and J dropped 4 bases, with 12 bases sitting between them. The CDR3: CASSLTWGHYEQYF. The DNA of the CDR3 is TGTGCCAGCAGCTTAACGTGGGGCCATTACGAGCAGTACTTC. The variable domain in full, with the rest retrieved from reference TRBV7-2 and TRBJ2-7, is GAGVSQSPSNKVTEKGKDVELRCDPISGHTALYWYRQSLGQGLEFLIYFQGNSAPDKSGLPSDRFSAERTGGSVSTLTIQRTQQEDSAVYLCASSLTWGHYEQYFGPGTRLTVT.

CDR3 nucleotides: TGTGCCAGCAGCTCCCCGGGGCAGGGGGCGCGCCTAGCCAAAAACATTCAGTACTTC. Its translation: CASSSPGQGARLAKNIQYF. J is TRBJ2-4 and V is TRBV7-9; 8 positions match TRBD1. Trimming removed 4 bases from V and 0 bases from J; junction bases left unmatched: 14. This CDR3 is built from 19 residues. CDR1 and CDR2 (germline): SEHNR, FQNEAQ (reference sequence).

In regard to this clone: At one end, the junction sequence differs from germline, possibly due to a read error. The chain combines TRBV19 with TRBJ2-5, with 14 bases that match TRBD2. CDR1 and CDR2 (germline): LNHDA, SQIVND (reference sequence). The CDR3 extends over 12 amino acids. Here the CDR3 DNA reads TGTGCCAGTACCTGGACTAGCGGGGGGCCTCACTTC. It is translated as CASTWTSGGPHF.

This chain links TRBV27 with TRBJ2-1; 8 positions match TRBD2. The CDR3 has 13 residues. Germline CDR1 is MNHEY and CDR2 is SMNVEV (reference sequence). J lost 7 bases, V lost 6 bases, and 5 bases had no gene match. The CDR3 nucleotides read TGTGCCAGCAGCAAGCGGGAGATGAATGAGCAGTTCTTC. Translating it yields CASSKREMNEQFF.

This clone showed up just once. The chain carries TRBV7-2 and TRBJ2-2, with 10 bases that match TRBD2. Germline-derived CDR1 and CDR2 are SGHTA and FQGNSA. Unmatched junction bases numbered 5, after V lost 3 bases and J lost 4 bases. The CDR3 runs to 16 residues. CDR3 loop: CASSFLAGGFTGELFF. CDR3 DNA: TGTGCCAGCAGCTTCTTAGCGGGGGGATTCACCGGGGAGCTGTTTTTT.

V gene TRBV19 combines with J gene TRBJ1-2, with 9 nucleotides matching TRBD1. In germline, CDR1 is LNHDA, CDR2 SQIVND (reference sequence). V shed 9 bases, J shed 3 bases, and the junction held 8 bases outside the gene matches. The CDR3 contains 14 residues. The CDR3 coding sequence is TGTGCCAGCATGAGGACAGGGGTTGACTATGGCTACACCTTC. Translation gives CASMRTGVDYGYTF.

The rearrangement links TRBV18 to TRBJ1-1; 7 positions agree with TRBD1. There are 17 residues in the CDR3. V lost 3 bases and J lost 3; bases outside the gene matches: 13. Germline V gene data show CDR1 as KGHSH and CDR2 as LQKENI. The chain's CDR3 is CASSPDGQAYMDTEAFF. The CDR3 nucleotides are TGTGCCAGCTCACCTGACGGACAGGCGTACATGGACACTGAAGCTTTCTTT.

The V call is TRBV7-2, the J call TRBJ1-2; 7 nucleotides line up with TRBD1. Looked up from germline, CDR1 is SGHTA and CDR2 is FQGNSA. After removal of 2 bases from V and 4 bases from J, the junction contained 7 bases not matched to a gene. CDR3 length: 15 amino acids. The CDR3 DNA sequence: TGTGCCAGCAGCTTATTGACAGGGCTTACCTATGGCTACACCTTC. Translating it yields CASSLLTGLTYGYTF.

The chain carries TRBV5-1 and TRBJ2-7; the match to TRBD2 covers 8 bases. The V and J ends lost 4 bases and 0 bases, in that order; junction bases with no gene match: 6. The germline CDR1 and CDR2 sequences are SGHRS and YFSETQ. The CDR3 loop spans 15 amino acids. The CDR3 region is CASSPGRGVSYEQYF. The CDR3 nucleotides read TGCGCCAGCAGCCCCGGGCGGGGGGTCTCCTACGAGCAGTACTTC. The variable domain in full, with the rest retrieved from reference TRBV5-1 and TRBJ2-7, is KAGVTQTPRYLIKTRGQQVTLSCSPISGHRSVSWYQQTPGQGLQFLFEYFSETQRNKGNFPGRFSGRQFSNSRSEMNVSTLELGDSALYLCASSPGRGVSYEQYFGPGTRLTVT.

The chain couples TRBV27 to TRBJ1-5; weak D call: TRBD1 (6 bases). V dropped 7 bases and J dropped 5 bases, with 12 bases sitting between them. This CDR3 region has 13 residues. Germline values: CDR1 MNHEY, CDR2 SMNVEV (reference sequence). CDR3 sequence (DNA): TGTGCCAGCAACAGGGAATCCTATCAGCCCCAGCATTTT. The encoded protein is CASNRESYQPQHF.

J is TRBJ2-7 and V is TRBV7-6; 8 nucleotides match TRBD1. The CDR3 is 14 amino acids. V lost 5 bases to trimming and J lost 3 bases; unmatched junction nucleotides: 6. Germline-derived CDR1 and CDR2 are SGHVS and FNYEAQ. The CDR3 DNA follows: TGTGCCAGCAGCCTCGGACAGGGATACTACGAGCAGTACTTC. It specifies CASSLGQGYYEQYF.

This chain uses TRBV27 with TRBJ2-7; no definite D call. Trimming pared 4 bases from V and 5 bases from J, leaving 9 bases between. The germline V gene has CDR1 MNHEY and CDR2 SMNVEV (reference sequence). This CDR3 has 12 amino acids. In DNA, the CDR3 is TGTGCCAGCAGTTCCTCGGTTCACGAGCAGTACTTC. Protein product: CASSSSVHEQYF.

The V call is TRBV5-1, the J call TRBJ1-2; no clear D gene. In germline, CDR1 is SGHRS, CDR2 YFSETQ. The CDR3 consists of 13 residues. Trimming removed 0 bases from V and 7 bases from J, with 10 bases in between. Here the CDR3 reads CASSLGPGAGYTF. CDR3 nucleotide sequence: TGCGCCAGCAGCTTGGGGCCAGGCGCTGGCTACACCTTC.

The chain carries TRBV29-1 and TRBJ1-6; TRBD1 might be the D (5 bases). The length of the CDR3 is 14 residues. CDR1 SQVTM and CDR2 ANQGSEA come from the germline V gene. Trimming shortened V by 6 bases and J by 6 bases, and 15 bases separated the two germline ends. The DNA for the CDR3 is TGCAGCGTGAAGGTCGGGGGAGGTAATTCACCCCTCCACTTT. It encodes CSVKVGGGNSPLHF.

This clone was detected a few times. V and J are TRBV11-3 and TRBJ2-4; TRBD1 matches 9 bases. CDR3 length: 16 residues. V trimming: 6 bases; J trimming: 1 base; junction bases outside the gene matches: 7. In germline, CDR1 is SGHNT, CDR2 YENEEA. The CDR3 sequence: CASRPGTGLAKNIQYF. CDR3 DNA sequence: TGTGCCAGCAGACCCGGGACAGGGCTTGCCAAAAACATTCAGTACTTC.

The V gene is TRBV30, the J gene TRBJ2-7, with 7 bases identical to TRBD2. Germline V gene data show CDR1 as GTSNPN and CDR2 as SVGIG (reference sequence). The CDR3 totals 14 residues. The chain's CDR3 is CAGSEGGRAYEQYF. The DNA for the CDR3 is TGTGCTGGGAGTGAGGGAGGGCGCGCCTACGAGCAGTACTTC.

V usage is TRBV18 and J usage is TRBJ2-5; D is possibly TRBD1 (5 bases). V dropped 8 bases and J dropped 3 bases, with 13 bases sitting between them. This CDR3 has 13 residues. CDR1 is KGHSH and CDR2 is LQKENI in the germline V gene. The CDR3 coding sequence is TGTGCCAGCCATCCAAAAGGGGAAGAGACCCAGTACTTC. Protein product: CASHPKGEETQYF.

This chain connects TRBV19 to TRBJ1-2; D is unresolved. This CDR3 comprises 12 residues. V was trimmed by 11 bases and J by 5 bases, leaving 15 bases between them. Germline loops: CDR1 LNHDA, CDR2 SQIVND (reference sequence). This CDR3 reads CAASGERYGYTF. As DNA, the CDR3 is TGTGCCGCAAGCGGGGAGCGTTATGGCTACACCTTC.

The genes are TRBV7-2 and TRBJ2-3; 8 positions match TRBD2. There are 17 residues in the CDR3. The germline V gene encodes CDR1 SGHTA and CDR2 FQGNSA. Trimming cost V 4 bases and J 6 bases; bases outside gene matches: 15. The CDR3 region is CASSSGLGLGGSDTQYF. In DNA form, the CDR3 reads TGTGCCAGCAGCTCGGGATTGGGACTAGGTGGATCGGATACGCAGTATTTT.

The rearrangement joins TRBV28 to TRBJ2-5, with 8 bases identical to TRBD1. V gave up 4 bases and J gave up 4 bases; unmatched junction bases: 14. The CDR3 sequence is 17 residues long. Germline CDR1 is MDHEN and CDR2 is SYDVKM. The CDR3: CASSSRTGRPTGETQYF. The CDR3 nucleotides read TGTGCCAGCAGTTCCAGGACAGGGCGCCCCACAGGAGAGACCCAGTACTTC.

The sample holds one count of this clone. The chain employs TRBV27 and TRBJ1-2; D not resolved. CDR1 is MNHEY and CDR2 is SMNVEV in the germline V gene (reference sequence). V shed 0 bases and J shed 0 bases, with 11 bases lying between them. This CDR3 comprises 16 residues. The CDR3 is CASSLSGAVANYGYTF. The DNA of the CDR3 is TGTGCCAGCAGTTTATCGGGTGCGGTGGCTAACTATGGCTACACCTTC.

This chain uses TRBV6-5 with TRBJ2-4; TRBD1 aligns across 8 bases. The CDR3 totals 15 residues. The trim removed 7 bases at V and 9 bases at J, leaving 14 bases unmatched. Germline loops: CDR1 MNHEY, CDR2 SVGAGI. This CDR3 is CASTPTGTGPSIQYF. In nucleotides, the CDR3 is TGTGCCAGCACCCCCACGGGGACAGGTCCTTCCATTCAGTACTTC.

V is TRBV5-1 and J is TRBJ2-2; 8 nucleotides match TRBD2. Trimming removed 4 bases from V and 4 bases from J; junction bases left unmatched: 6. CDR1 and CDR2 from the germline V gene are SGHRS and YFSETQ. This CDR3 spans 15 amino acids. The CDR3, as DNA: TGCGCCAGCAGCCTACTAGCGGCCTCCACCGGGGAGCTGTTTTTT. Protein product: CASSLLAASTGELFF.

This chain joins TRBV2 and TRBJ1-1, with TRBD1 as a possible D gene (6 bases). From germline, CDR1 is SNHLY and CDR2 FYNNEI. The V end was cut by 9 bases, the J end by 3 bases, with 14 bases between. The CDR3 length is 13 residues. In DNA, the CDR3 is TGTGCCAGTTTAGAGGACAGTTACACTGAAGCTTTCTTT. This codes for CASLEDSYTEAFF.

The chain joins TRBV19 to TRBJ2-2; 8 nucleotides agree with TRBD1. Unmatched junction bases numbered 17, after V lost 11 bases and J lost 0 bases. The CDR3 is 18 amino acids. Germline values: CDR1 LNHDA, CDR2 SQIVND (reference sequence). CDR3 residues: CASGKTGTGTSNTGELFF. As DNA, the CDR3 is TGTGCCTCAGGAAAGACCGGGACAGGCACCTCGAACACCGGGGAGCTGTTTTTT.

The V gene is TRBV30, the J gene TRBJ2-7; the match to TRBD1 covers 8 bases. CDR1 is GTSNPN and CDR2 is SVGIG in the germline V gene (reference sequence). V trimming: 4 bases; J trimming: 5 bases; junction bases outside the gene matches: 7. The CDR3 contains 13 residues. For the CDR3, the DNA is TGTGCCTGGAAACGGCAGGGGGCCCACGAGCAGTACTTC. Residues: CAWKRQGAHEQYF.

The chain combines TRBV18 with TRBJ2-1, with 8 bases that match TRBD2. Germline lookup yields CDR1 KGHSH and CDR2 LQKENI. V gave up 5 bases and J gave up 4 bases; unmatched junction bases: 13. CDR3 length equals 17 residues. CDR3 DNA: TGTGCCAGCTCATCCGGGCTTGAGCGGGGGTCATACAATGAGCAGTTCTTC. It codes for CASSSGLERGSYNEQFF.

This chain links TRBV13 with TRBJ2-1; the D gene is possibly TRBD2 (5 bases). Germline CDR1 is PRHDT and CDR2 is FYEKMQ (reference sequence). Trimming pared 5 bases from V and 5 bases from J, leaving 7 bases between. This CDR3 spans 12 amino acids. CDR3 region: CASSDYNNEQFF. CDR3 DNA sequence: TGTGCCAGCAGCGACTATAACAATGAGCAGTTCTTC.